Listed here are 16 T cell receptor beta chains from one sample, sequenced in a study of control samples from healthy donors and cancer patients. The protocol was immunoSEQ multiplex PCR, while the TCRdb copy is restricted to in-frame clones and leaves out a portion. The listing contains about 200,000 clones. Sequenced: blood. The source of these receptors is a woman in her thirties in good health.

This sequence joins TRBV11-2 and TRBJ1-1; D possibly corresponds to TRBD1 (5 bases). CDR3 size: 19 residues. From germline, CDR1 is SGHAT and CDR2 FQNNGV. Trimming shortened V by 0 bases and J by 0 bases, and 20 bases separated the two germline ends. The CDR3 coding sequence is TGTGCCAGCAGCTTAGAGGGGGTATCCCGAGGGGTAATGAACACTGAAGCTTTCTTT. Protein sequence: CASSLEGVSRGVMNTEAFF.

The V call is TRBV6-5, the J call TRBJ1-4; 7 bases are a match to TRBD1. CDR1 is MNHEY, CDR2 SVGAGI, per germline. The CDR3 totals 14 residues. With 6 bases clipped from V and 5 bases from J, the junction kept 6 bases outside the gene matches. DNA of the CDR3: TGTGCCAGCAGCTTAAGACAGGGAAATGAAAAACTGTTTTTT. It yields the protein CASSLRQGNEKLFF.

The gene calls are TRBV9 and TRBJ2-2, with D possibly matching TRBD2 (5 bases). CDR1 is SGDLS, CDR2 YYNGEE, per germline. The CDR3 covers 15 residues. V was pared by 0 bases and J by 5 bases, with 11 bases between. The CDR3 DNA reads as TGTGCCAGCAGCGTAGTCCCCGAGGGTACCGGGGAGCTGTTTTTT. Its translation is CASSVVPEGTGELFF.

This chain joins TRBV6-5 and TRBJ1-2; 9 nucleotides match TRBD1. V dropped 6 bases and J dropped 6; count of bases not matched to a gene: 5. The CDR3 length is 13 residues. Germline CDR1 reads MNHEY; CDR2 reads SVGAGI. The CDR3 DNA sequence: TGTGCCAGCAGGGGGGACAGGGTGAATGGCTACACCTTC. This codes for CASRGDRVNGYTF.

The rearrangement uses TRBV6-5 and TRBJ1-1; D is ambiguous. The CDR3 spans 12 residues. Trimming shortened V by 4 bases and J by 2 bases, and 5 bases separated the two germline ends. CDR1 is MNHEY and CDR2 is SVGAGI in the germline V gene. The CDR3 reads CASSFGNTEAFF. The CDR3 bases are TGTGCCAGCAGTTTTGGTAACACTGAAGCTTTCTTT.

The V call is TRBV6-5, the J call TRBJ1-2; D uncertain. Looked up from germline, CDR1 is MNHEY and CDR2 is SVGAGI. The CDR3 is 14 amino acids. V lost 2 bases and J lost 6, with 13 bases in between. The CDR3 DNA is TGTGCCAGCAGTTACAGGAGACAAAGGAATGGCTACACCTTC. Translating gives CASSYRRQRNGYTF.

This chain connects TRBV4-3 to TRBJ1-3; D gene uncertain. The CDR3 totals 19 residues. V was pared by 2 bases and J by 0 bases, with 20 bases between. Germline CDR1 is LGHNA and CDR2 is YSLEER. The CDR3 is CASSQFFLPTTGSGNTIYF. The CDR3 DNA reads TGCGCCAGCAGCCAATTCTTCTTGCCCACCACGGGCTCTGGAAACACCATATATTTT.

The chain is built from TRBV10-3 and TRBJ1-1, with D tentatively TRBD1 (6 bases). The CDR3 covers 15 residues. Trimming removed 6 bases from V and 1 base from J, with 15 bases in between. Germline V gene data show CDR1 as ENHRY and CDR2 as SYGVKD. CDR3 protein: CAIRGAGAGNTEAFF. CDR3 DNA: TGTGCCATCAGGGGCGCAGGGGCAGGGAACACTGAAGCTTTCTTT.

The gene calls are TRBV6-5 and TRBJ1-2; D not resolved. Trimming shortened V by 6 bases and J by 4 bases, and 12 bases separated the two germline ends. The CDR3 length is 13 residues. CDR1 and CDR2 from the germline V gene are MNHEY and SVGAGI. CDR3: CASRLGFLYGYTF. The CDR3 DNA sequence: TGTGCCAGCAGGCTGGGGTTTCTCTATGGCTACACCTTC.

This rearrangement joins TRBV5-1 to TRBJ2-5; 15 nucleotides agree with TRBD2. With 4 bases clipped from V and 2 bases from J, the junction kept 9 bases outside the gene matches. The CDR3 runs 18 residues. Germline values: CDR1 SGHRS, CDR2 YFSETQ. CDR3 bases: TGCGCCAGCAGCAGTCCGGGACTAGCGGGGGGCCGTCAAGAGACCCAGTACTTC. This encodes CASSSPGLAGGRQETQYF.

The chain has TRBV6-5 and TRBJ2-7, with a tentative D call TRBD1 (6 bases). The CDR3 contains 13 residues. The germline V and J ends were trimmed by 5 bases and 3 bases, with 11 bases remaining between them. Per germline, CDR1 MNHEY and CDR2 SVGAGI. The CDR3 is CASSQNRVYEQYF. The DNA of the CDR3 is TGTGCCAGCAGTCAAAACAGGGTCTACGAGCAGTACTTC.

As concerns this clone: This CDR3 is also generated by other DNA sequences in the sample. This chain connects TRBV28 to TRBJ2-1; possibly TRBD2 for D (7 bases). This CDR3 is 15 amino acids long. The germline V gene encodes CDR1 MDHEN and CDR2 SYDVKM. The ends were cut back, 6 bases at V and 4 bases at J, with 16 bases in the middle. The CDR3 nucleotides read TGTGCCAGCAGCATGGGGGGAGGGGGGTACAATGAGCAGTTCTTC. Its translation: CASSMGGGGYNEQFF.

The chain is built from TRBV2 and TRBJ1-1; TRBD1 is a possible D gene (5 bases). The germline gives CDR1 SNHLY, CDR2 FYNNEI. V was clipped by 5 bases and J by 10 bases, with 8 bases between them. The CDR3 has 10 amino acids. Here the CDR3 reads CASSTGTAFF. In DNA, the CDR3 is TGTGCCAGCAGTACCGGGACAGCTTTCTTT.

The chain combines TRBV5-5 with TRBJ2-5, with D unclear. This CDR3 has 15 amino acids. V lost 4 bases to trimming and J lost 2 bases, with 15 bases between them. Germline CDR1 is SGHKS and CDR2 is YYEKEE (reference sequence). The CDR3 region is CASSTAPGRQETQYF. The CDR3 nucleotides are TGTGCCAGCAGCACCGCTCCGGGCCGTCAAGAGACCCAGTACTTC.

DNA of the CDR3: TGTGCCAGCAGGTGGGGAAGTCCGGGGGAGCAGTACTTC. It yields the protein CASRWGSPGEQYF. The genes are TRBV6-5 and TRBJ2-7; tentative D call: TRBD2 (5 bases). V was cut by 6 bases and J by 7 bases, with 16 bases left in between. Germline V gene sequence: CDR1 MNHEY, CDR2 SVGAGI. The CDR3 is 13 residues long.

The rearrangement uses TRBV12-3 or TRBV12-4 and TRBJ2-3; no definite D call. V gave up 3 bases and J gave up 3 bases, with 7 bases separating them. The CDR3 totals 13 residues. Here the CDR3 reads CASSFLSTDTQYF. CDR3 DNA: TGTGCCAGCAGTTTTCTTTCTACAGATACGCAGTATTTT.